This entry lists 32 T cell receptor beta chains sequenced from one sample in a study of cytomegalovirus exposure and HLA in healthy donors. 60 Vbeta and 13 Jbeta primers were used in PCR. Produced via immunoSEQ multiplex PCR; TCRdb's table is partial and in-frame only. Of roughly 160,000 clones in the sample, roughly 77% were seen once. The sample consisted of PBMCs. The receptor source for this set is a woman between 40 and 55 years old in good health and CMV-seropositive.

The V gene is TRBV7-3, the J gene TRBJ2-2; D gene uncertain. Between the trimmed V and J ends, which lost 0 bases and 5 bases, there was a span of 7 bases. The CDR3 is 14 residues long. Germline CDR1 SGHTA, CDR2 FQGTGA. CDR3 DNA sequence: TGTGCCAGCAGCTTAACGGGCCCTACCGGGGAGCTGTTTTTT. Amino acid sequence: CASSLTGPTGELFF.

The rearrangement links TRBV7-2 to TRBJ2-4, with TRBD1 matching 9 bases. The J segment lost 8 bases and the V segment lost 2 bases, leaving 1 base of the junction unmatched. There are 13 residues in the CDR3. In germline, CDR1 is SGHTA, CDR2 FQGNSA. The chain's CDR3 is CASSLRDRDIQYF. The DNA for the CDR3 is TGTGCCAGCAGCTTACGGGACAGGGACATTCAGTACTTC.

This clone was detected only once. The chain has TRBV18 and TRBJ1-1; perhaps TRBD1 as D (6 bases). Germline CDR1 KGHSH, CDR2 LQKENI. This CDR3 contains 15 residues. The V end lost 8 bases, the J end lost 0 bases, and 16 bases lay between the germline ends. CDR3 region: CASLVQGLMNTEAFF. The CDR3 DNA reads TGTGCCAGCCTAGTACAGGGTCTCATGAACACTGAAGCTTTCTTT.

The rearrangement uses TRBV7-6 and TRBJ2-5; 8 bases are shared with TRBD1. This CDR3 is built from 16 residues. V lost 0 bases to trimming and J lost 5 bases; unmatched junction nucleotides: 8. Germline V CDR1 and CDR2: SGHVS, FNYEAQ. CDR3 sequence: CASSLAPQGAGETQYF. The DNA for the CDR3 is TGTGCCAGCAGCTTAGCCCCGCAGGGGGCGGGGGAGACCCAGTACTTC.

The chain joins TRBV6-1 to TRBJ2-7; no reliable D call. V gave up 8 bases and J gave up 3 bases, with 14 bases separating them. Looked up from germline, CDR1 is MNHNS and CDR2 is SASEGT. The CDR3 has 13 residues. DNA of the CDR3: TGTGCCAGCGGTGTAGGTGAGGTCTACGAGCAGTACTTC. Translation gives CASGVGEVYEQYF.

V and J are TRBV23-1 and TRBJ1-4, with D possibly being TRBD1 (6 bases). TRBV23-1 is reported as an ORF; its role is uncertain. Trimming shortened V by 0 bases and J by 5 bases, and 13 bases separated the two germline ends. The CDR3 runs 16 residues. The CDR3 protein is CASSQSRDILNEKLFF. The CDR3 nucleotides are TGCGCCAGCAGTCAATCCCGGGACATATTAAATGAAAAACTGTTTTTT.

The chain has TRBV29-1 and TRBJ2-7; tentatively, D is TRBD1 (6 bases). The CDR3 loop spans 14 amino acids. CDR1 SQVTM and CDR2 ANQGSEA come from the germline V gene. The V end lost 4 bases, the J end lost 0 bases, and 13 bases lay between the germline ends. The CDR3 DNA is TGCAGCGTTGCTCAGGGGCAGGACTCCTACGAGCAGTACTTC. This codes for CSVAQGQDSYEQYF.

This chain's CDR3 is CASSTDRGLEQYF. CDR3 DNA sequence: TGCGCCAGCAGTACGGACAGGGGGCTCGAGCAGTACTTC. This sequence joins TRBV5-1 and TRBJ2-7, with 11 bases aligning to TRBD1. From germline, CDR1 is SGHRS and CDR2 YFSETQ. The CDR3 has 13 amino acids. The V and J ends lost 5 bases and 6 bases, in that order; junction bases with no gene match: 4.

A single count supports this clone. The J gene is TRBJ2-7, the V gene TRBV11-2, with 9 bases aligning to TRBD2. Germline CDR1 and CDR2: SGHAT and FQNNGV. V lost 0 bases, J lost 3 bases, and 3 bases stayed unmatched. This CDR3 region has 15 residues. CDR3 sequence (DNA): TGTGCCAGCAGCTTAGATCCGACTAGCGGCTACGAGCAGTACTTC. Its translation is CASSLDPTSGYEQYF.

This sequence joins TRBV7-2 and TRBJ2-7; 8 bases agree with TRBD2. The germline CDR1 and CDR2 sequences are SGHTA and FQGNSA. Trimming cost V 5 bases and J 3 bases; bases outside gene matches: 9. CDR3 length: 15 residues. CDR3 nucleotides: TGTGCCAGCAGCCGCCAGACGGGGACTAGCTACGAGCAGTACTTC. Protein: CASSRQTGTSYEQYF.

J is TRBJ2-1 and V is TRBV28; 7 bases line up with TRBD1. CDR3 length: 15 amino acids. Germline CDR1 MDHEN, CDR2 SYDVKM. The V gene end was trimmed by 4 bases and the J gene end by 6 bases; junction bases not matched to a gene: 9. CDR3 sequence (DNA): TGTGCCAGCAGTTCGTCGGACAGGTTGGGCAATGAGCAGTTCTTC. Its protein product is CASSSSDRLGNEQFF.

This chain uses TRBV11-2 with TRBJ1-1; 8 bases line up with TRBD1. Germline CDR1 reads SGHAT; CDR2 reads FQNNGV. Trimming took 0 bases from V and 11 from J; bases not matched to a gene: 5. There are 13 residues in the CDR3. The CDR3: CASSLDPNRGAFF. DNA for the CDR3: TGTGCCAGCAGCTTAGATCCGAACAGGGGGGCTTTCTTT.

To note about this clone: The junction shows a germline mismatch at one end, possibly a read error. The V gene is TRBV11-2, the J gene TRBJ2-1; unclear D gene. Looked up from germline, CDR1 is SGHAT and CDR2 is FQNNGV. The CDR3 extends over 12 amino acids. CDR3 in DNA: TGTACCAGCAGCTTAGAGAGGAATGAGCAGTTCTTC. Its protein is CTSSLERNEQFF.

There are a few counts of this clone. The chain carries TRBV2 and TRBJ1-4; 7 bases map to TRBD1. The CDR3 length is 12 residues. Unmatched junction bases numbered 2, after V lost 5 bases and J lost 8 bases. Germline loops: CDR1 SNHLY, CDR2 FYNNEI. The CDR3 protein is CASSPGGEKLFF. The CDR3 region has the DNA TGTGCCAGCAGTCCAGGGGGAGAAAAACTGTTTTTT. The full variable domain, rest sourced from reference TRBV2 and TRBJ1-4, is EPEVTQTPSHQVTQMGQEVILRCVPISNHLYFYWYRQILGQKVEFLVSFYNNEISEKSEIFDDQFSVERPDGSNFTLKIRSTKLEDSAMYFCASSPGGEKLFFGSGTQLSVL.

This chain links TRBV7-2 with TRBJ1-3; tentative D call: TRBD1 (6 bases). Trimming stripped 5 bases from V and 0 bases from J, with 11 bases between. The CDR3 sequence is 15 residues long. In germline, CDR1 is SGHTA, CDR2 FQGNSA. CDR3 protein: CASSQGSLSGNTIYF. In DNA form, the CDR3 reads TGTGCCAGCAGCCAGGGGTCACTCTCTGGAAACACCATATATTTT.

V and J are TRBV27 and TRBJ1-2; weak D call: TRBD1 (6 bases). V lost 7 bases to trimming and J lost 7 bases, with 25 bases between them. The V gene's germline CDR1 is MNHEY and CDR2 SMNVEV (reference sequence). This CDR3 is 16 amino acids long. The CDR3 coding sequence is TGTGCCAGCATCCCGATCGCTAACAGGGATTTAGGTGGCTACACCTTC. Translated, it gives CASIPIANRDLGGYTF.

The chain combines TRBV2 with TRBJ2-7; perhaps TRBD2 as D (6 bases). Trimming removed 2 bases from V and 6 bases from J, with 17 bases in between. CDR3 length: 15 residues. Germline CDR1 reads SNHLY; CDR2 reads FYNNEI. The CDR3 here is CASSEKGLTLSEQYF. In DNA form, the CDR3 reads TGTGCCAGCAGTGAAAAGGGACTGACCCTCTCCGAGCAGTACTTC.

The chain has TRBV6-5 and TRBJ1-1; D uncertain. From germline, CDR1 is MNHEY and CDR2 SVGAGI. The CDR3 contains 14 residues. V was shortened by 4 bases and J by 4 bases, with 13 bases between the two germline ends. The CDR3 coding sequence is TGTGCCAGCAGTTCAGTAGGGAGGATCACTGAAGCTTTCTTT. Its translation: CASSSVGRITEAFF.

The DNA of the CDR3 is TGTGCCAGCAGCCAAGCCGGGACTGCTTACAATGAGCAGTTCTTC. Translation gives CASSQAGTAYNEQFF. V is TRBV4-2 and J is TRBJ2-1, with a possible D match to TRBD2 (6 bases). Trimming cost V 1 base and J 4 bases, with 11 bases left between them. The CDR3 covers 15 residues. Germline CDR1 and CDR2: LGHNA and YNFKEQ.

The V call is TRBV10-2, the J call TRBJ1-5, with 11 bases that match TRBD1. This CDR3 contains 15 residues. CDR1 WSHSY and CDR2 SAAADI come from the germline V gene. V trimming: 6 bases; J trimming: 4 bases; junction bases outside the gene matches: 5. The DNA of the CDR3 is TGCGCCAGCAGAGACGGACAGGGGGCTAATCAGCCCCAGCATTTT. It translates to CASRDGQGANQPQHF.

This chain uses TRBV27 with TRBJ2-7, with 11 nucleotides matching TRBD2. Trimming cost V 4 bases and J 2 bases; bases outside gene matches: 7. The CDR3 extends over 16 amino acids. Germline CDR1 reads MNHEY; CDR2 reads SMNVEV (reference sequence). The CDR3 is CASSSLTSGKTYEQYF. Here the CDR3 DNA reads TGTGCCAGCAGTTCCCTGACTAGCGGGAAGACCTACGAGCAGTACTTC.

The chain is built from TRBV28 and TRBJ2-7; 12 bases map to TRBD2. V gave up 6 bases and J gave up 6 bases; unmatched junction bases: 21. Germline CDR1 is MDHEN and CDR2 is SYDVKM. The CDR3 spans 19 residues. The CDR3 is CASRPTGVGASGRGTEQYF. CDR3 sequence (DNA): TGTGCCAGCAGACCTACAGGGGTAGGTGCTAGCGGGAGGGGTACCGAGCAGTACTTC.

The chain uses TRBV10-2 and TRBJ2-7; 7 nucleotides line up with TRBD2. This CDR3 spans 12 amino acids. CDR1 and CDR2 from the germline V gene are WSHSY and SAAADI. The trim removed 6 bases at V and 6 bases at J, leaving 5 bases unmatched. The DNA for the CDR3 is TGCGCCAGCAGGGCCCCTAGCGGCGAGCAGTACTTC. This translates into CASRAPSGEQYF.

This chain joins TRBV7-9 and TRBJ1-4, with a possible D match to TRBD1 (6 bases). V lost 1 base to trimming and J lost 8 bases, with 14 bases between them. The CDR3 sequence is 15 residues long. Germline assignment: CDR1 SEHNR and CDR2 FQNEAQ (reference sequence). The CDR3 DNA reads TGTGCCAGCAGCTTAGTCACAGGGTCATTAGAAAAACTGTTTTTT. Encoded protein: CASSLVTGSLEKLFF.

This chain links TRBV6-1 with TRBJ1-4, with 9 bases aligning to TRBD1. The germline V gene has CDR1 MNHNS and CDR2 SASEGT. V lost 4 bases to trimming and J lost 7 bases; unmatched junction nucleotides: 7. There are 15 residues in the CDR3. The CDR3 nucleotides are TGTGCCAGCAGTGGGCCGGGACAGGGACGTGAAAAACTGTTTTTT. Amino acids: CASSGPGQGREKLFF.

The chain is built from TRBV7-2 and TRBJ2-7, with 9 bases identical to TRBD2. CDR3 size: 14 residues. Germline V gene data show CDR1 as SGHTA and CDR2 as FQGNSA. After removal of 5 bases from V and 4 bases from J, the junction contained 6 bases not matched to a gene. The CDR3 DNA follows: TGTGCCAGCAGCCGTAGCGGGAGAACTTACGAGCAGTACTTC. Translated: CASSRSGRTYEQYF.

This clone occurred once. CDR3 in DNA: TGCGCCAGCAGCTTGACAGGGGGTAGTCACACTGAAGCTTTCTTT. As protein: CASSLTGGSHTEAFF. The chain combines TRBV5-1 with TRBJ1-1; 8 nucleotides agree with TRBD1. The J segment lost 3 bases and the V segment lost 1 base, leaving 5 bases of the junction unmatched. CDR3 length equals 15 residues. Germline V gives CDR1 SGHRS, CDR2 YFSETQ.

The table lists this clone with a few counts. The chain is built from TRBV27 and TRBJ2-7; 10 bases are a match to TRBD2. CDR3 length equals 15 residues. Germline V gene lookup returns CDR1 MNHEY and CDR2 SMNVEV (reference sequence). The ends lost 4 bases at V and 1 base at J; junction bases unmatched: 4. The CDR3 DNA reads TGTGCCAGCAGTTCCGGACTAGCGGCTTCCTACGAGCAGTACTTC. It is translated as CASSSGLAASYEQYF.

This chain's CDR3 is CASSYTDRSSAFF. The CDR3 DNA sequence: TGTGCCAGCAGTTACACGGACAGGAGTAGCGCTTTCTTT. This chain joins TRBV27 and TRBJ1-1; 7 bases are a match to TRBD1. V shed 4 bases and J 11 bases; nucleotides not matched to a gene: 10. CDR1 and CDR2 (germline): MNHEY, SMNVEV (reference sequence). This CDR3 has 13 amino acids.

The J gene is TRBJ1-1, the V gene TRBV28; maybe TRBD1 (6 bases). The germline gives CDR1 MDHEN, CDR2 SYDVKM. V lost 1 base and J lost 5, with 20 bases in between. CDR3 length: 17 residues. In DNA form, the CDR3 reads TGTGCCAGCAGTTTATTGGGGTTCAGGGGCAATTGGACTGAAGCTTTCTTT. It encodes CASSLLGFRGNWTEAFF.

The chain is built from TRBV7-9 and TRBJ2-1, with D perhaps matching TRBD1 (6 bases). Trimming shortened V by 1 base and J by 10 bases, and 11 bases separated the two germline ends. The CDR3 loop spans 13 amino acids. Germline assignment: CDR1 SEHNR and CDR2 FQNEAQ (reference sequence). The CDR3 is CASSLGGPAEQFF. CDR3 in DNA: TGTGCCAGCAGCTTAGGGGGGCCGGCGGAGCAGTTCTTC.

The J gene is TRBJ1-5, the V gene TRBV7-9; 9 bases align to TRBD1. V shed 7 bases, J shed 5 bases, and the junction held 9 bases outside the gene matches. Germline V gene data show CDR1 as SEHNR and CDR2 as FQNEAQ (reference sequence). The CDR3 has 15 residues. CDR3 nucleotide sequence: TGTGCCAGCACCTCGGGGGGACAGGGCGATCAGCCCCAGCATTTT. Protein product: CASTSGGQGDQPQHF.